This record covers a single T cell receptor beta chain. Its antigen is as yet unknown. This sample is part of a study of cytomegalovirus exposure and HLA in healthy donors. Study-level findings and limits: Researchers reported in a later analysis that a missense DCLRE1C variant was tied to TCR beta V- and J-gene trimming. When the data were analyzed later, several of the most significant clusters appeared to be linked to common viral pathogens.

Germline-derived CDR1 and CDR2 are MNHNY and SVGAGI (reference sequence). Trimming took off 7 bases at V and 2 bases at J, with 12 bases between the two ends. The CDR3 extends over 13 amino acids. The PCR ran on 60 Vbeta and 13 Jbeta primers. The method was immunoSEQ multiplex PCR; TCRdb's version includes in-frame clones alone and lacks a portion of them. The data hold roughly 130,000 clones, with roughly 78% observed a single time. The rearrangement joins TRBV6-6 to TRBJ2-7; D perhaps matches TRBD2 (6 bases). Sequencing input: PBMCs. The receptor's source is a male donor in good health and CMV-seronegative. The CDR3 here is CASNHGGPYEQYF. DNA of the CDR3: TGTGCCAGCAACCACGGGGGACCCTACGAGCAGTACTTC.